Sequencing of this TCR beta chain was carried out in a study of T-cell memory formation after mild COVID-19 (dated by TCRdb to the early 2020s). Concerning the study at large: TCR sequence clusters from the two donors were largely donor specific. T-cell clones expanding and contracting after mild COVID-19 in a couple of donors were tracked by longitudinal TCRalpha and TCRbeta repertoire sequencing. The cohort comprised two young, previously healthy adult volunteers, one female and one male.

The germline V gene (reference sequence) provides CDR1 LGHDT and CDR2 YNNKEL. The CDR3 numbers 13 residues from cysteine through phenylalanine. Of the read, only the CDR3 DNA is kept; its 39 bases are in frame from base 1. The germline V end is reduced by 5 bases and the J end by 7 bases; junction bases left unmatched: 6. Of note for this clonotype: Its antigen is not yet known. It has no much larger one-base neighbor in the sample; base qualities were not kept.

Ficoll-Paque density gradient centrifugation was used to isolate PBMCs. Sequenced on an Illumina NovaSeq 6000. TCRalpha and TCRbeta cDNA libraries were built by 5'RACE with constant-segment primers, adding sample barcodes and unique molecular identifiers. Trizol reagent was used to extract RNA from every sample. Library amplification was performed in two PCR steps, and a second sample barcode and Illumina TruSeq adapters were introduced in the second step. Sequencing of the libraries was done on an Illumina NovaSeq, producing 2 x 150 bp paired-end reads. The original methods were these. With migec v1.2.7, reads were demultiplexed and then collapsed into UMI-guided consensus sequences. Using mixcr v2.1.11, UMI consensuses were aligned to TRA and TRB V and J templates and then assembled into clonotypes. Expanded or contracted clonotypes were those called significant by both edgeR and NoisET, with noise models trained on biological replicates. For edgeR calls, a false discovery rate-adjusted p below 0.01 and a log2 fold-change threshold of 1 were applied. As an exploratory analysis of dynamics, max-normalized trajectories of the 1000 most abundant clonotypes were examined by PCA with hierarchical clustering. Separately sequenced CD4+ and CD8+ repertoires were used to assign a CD4 or CD8 phenotype to each responding clone. Through fastp at Q25 and MiXCR, TCRdb rebuilt clones from the public reads, retaining in-frame beta chains. Every distinct CDR3 protein forms one entry, paired with its most common genes and DNA. The V and J calls reflect TCRdb's pipeline rather than the authors' work. The sample table holds almost 550,000 distinct CDR3 sequences, of which roughly 21% were seen once. Roughly an eighth of the sample lies in the top ten.

Paper-wide results and their limitations: Some responding clones were detected in pre-infection memory, which suggested that pre-existing cross-reactive memory T cells had joined the SARS-CoV-2 response. SARS-CoV-2 specificity of the second-wave clones peaking on day 37 was not confirmed. Only a couple of mild cases were covered in the study, and larger cohorts including severe cases with pre-infection samples were considered necessary. Contracting CD4+ clones appeared mostly in the CM and EM memory subsets, whereas CD8+ clones were enriched in EMRA. Balanced CD4/CD8 phenotypes were observed for clones contracting from day 15 to 85, whereas a bias towards CD4+ was observed for a second wave of clones expanding from day 15 to 37.

Recombination connected TRBV3-1 to TRBJ1-1; TRBD1 matches 8 bases in the middle. The TCR comes from an adult woman who had mild COVID-19 (a few samples of this study predate the infection). The sample titles of this study are shuffled in the database, so cell type and time point are left out; the donor was told from shared clones. Sequenced: PBMCs or a T cell subset sorted from them (not recorded which). The CDR3 reads as follows: CASSSRDRSEAFF. The nucleotide sequence reads as follows: TGTGCCAGCAGCAGCCGGGACAGGAGTGAAGCTTTCTTT.